Below, 26 T cell receptor beta chains from the same sample are listed, as sequenced in a study of post-analysis software for immune sequencing data. Antigen specificity for these receptors is unknown. Unique molecular identifiers were built into the TCR beta cDNA libraries. MiXCR was run by TCRdb on the PCR reads, yielding one entry per CDR3 protein. The sample includes approximately 400,000 distinct CDR3 sequences, 30% to 45% seen only once; the top ten take about an eighth. Overall study results and limits: With TRBV5-6, TRBV5-1 and TRBV20-1 included, 4 to 6 TRBV segments were more frequent in patients than in controls.

Sequences were obtained from blood. The receptors derive from a girl aged 10 to 17 with multiple sclerosis.

The chain links TRBV27 to TRBJ1-2, with D hard to call. The CDR3 extends over 13 amino acids. Germline V gene data show CDR1 as MNHEY and CDR2 as SMNVEV (reference sequence). The V gene lost 3 bases and the J gene lost 6 bases, with 11 bases spanning the gap. The CDR3 protein is CASSLGSRHGYTF. The CDR3 nucleotides read TGTGCCAGCAGTTTGGGCTCCAGGCATGGCTACACCTTC.

The chain uses TRBV7-2 and TRBJ2-1; 14 bases are shared with TRBD2. CDR3 length: 16 residues. Germline V gene data show CDR1 as SGHTA and CDR2 as FQGNSA. Trimming cost V 4 bases and J 4 bases; bases outside gene matches: 3. CDR3 DNA sequence: TGTGCCAGCAGCTCCCGACTAGCGGGGGGGTACAATGAGCAGTTCTTC. Translating it yields CASSSRLAGGYNEQFF.

This rearrangement joins TRBV12-3 or TRBV12-4 to TRBJ2-3; possible D gene TRBD2, 5 bases. The V end lost 5 bases, the J end lost 2 bases, and 14 bases lay between the germline ends. This CDR3 has 15 residues. The CDR3 nucleotides are TGTGCCAGCAGTCTCACCTCGGGGTCCACAGATACGCAGTATTTT. Residues: CASSLTSGSTDTQYF.

CDR3 sequence reads: CAWSHTAYEQYF. The CDR3 DNA sequence: TGTGCCTGGAGTCACACAGCCTACGAGCAGTACTTC. This chain connects TRBV30 to TRBJ2-7; D is unresolved. The CDR3 runs to 12 residues. CDR1 is GTSNPN, CDR2 SVGIG, per germline (reference sequence). Deletions cut 2 bases from V and 2 bases from J, with 7 bases between.

The CDR3 spells CSVAGQGATYGYTF. As DNA, the CDR3 is TGCAGCGTTGCGGGACAGGGGGCGACCTATGGCTACACCTTC. The chain combines TRBV29-1 with TRBJ1-2, with 12 bases lining up with TRBD1. The CDR3 has 14 residues. The V and J ends lost 4 bases and 4 bases, in that order; junction bases with no gene match: 4. Germline assignment: CDR1 SQVTM and CDR2 ANQGSEA.

This clonotype was seen at least ten times. The gene calls are TRBV11-1 and TRBJ1-4; 12 bases are a match to TRBD1. CDR3 size: 14 residues. After removal of 4 bases from V and 8 bases from J, the junction contained 2 bases not matched to a gene. Germline V CDR1 and CDR2: SGHAT, FQDESV (reference sequence). The CDR3: CASSSGTGGEKLFF. The CDR3 DNA is TGTGCCAGCAGCTCCGGGACAGGGGGCGAAAAACTGTTTTTT.

The gene calls are TRBV6-5 and TRBJ2-5, with 7 bases matching TRBD1. V shed 0 bases, J shed 4 bases, and the junction held 5 bases outside the gene matches. There are 15 residues in the CDR3. Germline CDR1 is MNHEY and CDR2 is SVGAGI. The CDR3 is CASSYSFTGVETQYF. In DNA form, the CDR3 reads TGTGCCAGCAGTTACTCTTTCACAGGGGTAGAGACCCAGTACTTC.

V and J are TRBV11-2 and TRBJ2-2, with D hard to call. This CDR3 is built from 16 residues. Germline-derived CDR1 and CDR2 are SGHAT and FQNNGV. Trimming shortened V by 5 bases and J by 6 bases, and 19 bases separated the two germline ends. CDR3 amino acids: CASSPRGVFRAGELFF. The CDR3 DNA sequence: TGTGCCAGCAGCCCCAGAGGCGTGTTCCGGGCCGGGGAGCTGTTTTTT.

This clonotype appeared a few times. The CDR3 DNA is TGTGCCAGCAGCCGCCGGTCGGGGAGGACTAACTATGGCTACACCTTC. It yields the protein CASSRRSGRTNYGYTF. V and J are TRBV5-6 and TRBJ1-2; D remains unclear. CDR3 length: 16 amino acids. Between the trimmed V and J ends, which lost 4 bases and 0 bases, there was a span of 16 bases. Germline loops: CDR1 SGHDT, CDR2 YYEEEE.

The genes are TRBV29-1 and TRBJ2-2, with a tentative D call TRBD1 (5 bases). Germline V gene lookup returns CDR1 SQVTM and CDR2 ANQGSEA. This CDR3 comprises 14 residues. V dropped 4 bases and J dropped 5 bases, with 14 bases sitting between them. In DNA, the CDR3 is TGCAGCGTTGCCGAAGGGGTGCGAACCGGGGAGCTGTTTTTT. Translation gives CSVAEGVRTGELFF.

The chain is built from TRBV20-1 and TRBJ1-2; TRBD1 agrees at 8 bases. Trimming took 5 bases from V and 7 from J; bases not matched to a gene: 9. Germline CDR1 DFQATT, CDR2 SNEGSKA (reference sequence). The CDR3 is 13 residues long. This CDR3 reads CSAGGQGVGGYTF. The CDR3, as DNA: TGCAGTGCTGGTGGACAGGGAGTCGGTGGCTACACCTTC.

This chain links TRBV20-1 with TRBJ2-2; maybe TRBD2 (7 bases). This CDR3 has 16 amino acids. Between the trimmed V and J ends, which lost 1 base and 7 bases, there was a span of 19 bases. CDR1 and CDR2 from the germline V gene are DFQATT and SNEGSKA (reference sequence). CDR3 nucleotides: TGCAGTGCTAGAGTCTTTAATCGGGGGGCCGGCGGGGAGCTGTTTTTT. This sequence encodes CSARVFNRGAGGELFF.

The chain combines TRBV4-3 with TRBJ1-5; unclear D gene. CDR1 is LGHNA, CDR2 YSLEER, per germline. With 0 bases removed from V and 0 bases from J, the gap between germline ends came to 6 bases. The CDR3 totals 15 residues. CDR3 coding DNA: TGCGCCAGCAGCCAAGAGGACGGTAGCAATCAGCCCCAGCATTTT. It encodes CASSQEDGSNQPQHF.

The chain has TRBV6-6 and TRBJ2-7, with D perhaps TRBD1 or TRBD2 (5 bases each). Trimming stripped 8 bases from V and 7 bases from J, with 18 bases between. The germline CDR1 and CDR2 sequences are MNHNY and SVGAGI (reference sequence). This CDR3 contains 13 residues. The CDR3 region has the DNA TGTGCCAGCTCAAGGACTGGGGCGGAGGAGCAGTACTTC. Translated, it gives CASSRTGAEEQYF.

This chain connects TRBV20-1 to TRBJ2-4, with D perhaps given as TRBD1 or TRBD2 (5 bases each). The DNA end is a closer match to TRBJ2-7, so the J assignment may be wrong. CDR1 DFQATT and CDR2 SNEGSKA come from the germline V gene (reference sequence). The CDR3 is 14 amino acids. The CDR3 nucleotides are TGCAGTGCTCCCGACCGGGGACGTGCAGGCGAGCAGTACTTC. Protein product: CSAPDRGRAGEQYF.

The rearrangement joins TRBV5-1 to TRBJ1-6; 9 bases fit TRBD1. The V segment lost 0 bases and the J segment 9 bases; nucleotides outside the gene matches: 4. Germline V gives CDR1 SGHRS, CDR2 YFSETQ. The CDR3 totals 15 residues. Written as DNA, the CDR3 is TGCGCCAGCAGCTTGGGGACAGGGGAGAGTTCACCCCTCCACTTT. It specifies CASSLGTGESSPLHF.

The chain carries TRBV3-1 and TRBJ1-2; TRBD1 matches at 8 bases. CDR1 LGHDT and CDR2 YNNKEL come from the germline V gene (reference sequence). The CDR3 loop spans 15 amino acids. V lost 4 bases, J lost 0 bases, and 4 bases stayed unmatched. CDR3 residues: CASSRQGAANYGYTF. In DNA, the CDR3 is TGTGCCAGCAGCCGTCAGGGGGCAGCTAACTATGGCTACACCTTC.

This chain connects TRBV3-1 to TRBJ2-5; 9 bases are a match to TRBD2. This CDR3 comprises 14 residues. Trimming at V came to 1 base and at J to 11 bases, leaving 8 bases not matched to a gene. Germline assignment: CDR1 LGHDT and CDR2 YNNKEL (reference sequence). CDR3 nucleotides: TGTGCCAGCAGCCAAGGCGGGGGGGTCCTGGAGCAGTACTTC. Residues: CASSQGGGVLEQYF.

Many counts were recorded for this clonotype. The genes are TRBV29-1 and TRBJ2-3, with a possible D match to TRBD2 (6 bases). This CDR3 contains 14 residues. V was cut by 7 bases and J by 5 bases, with 19 bases left in between. Germline CDR1 SQVTM, CDR2 ANQGSEA. The CDR3 protein is CSAGGVGGGDTQYF. Written as DNA, the CDR3 is TGCAGCGCTGGAGGGGTCGGTGGTGGAGATACGCAGTATTTT.

The sample holds a few counts of this clonotype. The chain employs TRBV6-2 or TRBV6-3 and TRBJ1-1; TRBD1 matches 7 bases. Germline V gives CDR1 MNHEY, CDR2 SVGEGT. CDR3 length: 13 amino acids. The ends lost 8 bases at V and 5 bases at J; junction bases unmatched: 8. The CDR3 DNA is TGTGCCAGCGTGCCCAGGGGGATGACTGAAGCTTTCTTT. Amino acid sequence: CASVPRGMTEAFF.

V is TRBV2 and J is TRBJ2-5; no reliable D call. CDR1 is SNHLY, CDR2 FYNNEI, per germline. This CDR3 contains 11 residues. Trimming took 8 bases from V and 3 from J, leaving 7 bases between them. CDR3 DNA: TGTGCCAGCGCGACGAAAGAGACCCAGTACTTC. Translating gives CASATKETQYF. The variable domain in full, with the rest retrieved from reference TRBV2 and TRBJ2-5, is EPEVTQTPSHQVTQMGQEVILRCVPISNHLYFYWYRQILGQKVEFLVSFYNNEISEKSEIFDDQFSVERPDGSNFTLKIRSTKLEDSAMYFCASATKETQYFGPGTRLLVL.

The V call is TRBV7-2, the J call TRBJ2-1; no reliable D call. V was clipped by 0 bases and J by 12 bases, with 12 bases between them. CDR3 length: 13 residues. Looked up from germline, CDR1 is SGHTA and CDR2 is FQGNSA. CDR3 DNA: TGTGCCAGCAGCTTAGCACTTCAAGCGCGGCAGTTCTTC. Translation gives CASSLALQARQFF.

This clonotype was observed a few times. The chain combines TRBV11-3 with TRBJ2-1, with D unresolved. Germline V gene lookup returns CDR1 SGHNT and CDR2 YENEEA. The CDR3 is made up of 15 amino acids. V was trimmed by 3 bases and J by 5 bases, leaving 14 bases between them. The CDR3 here is CASSFQFSPHNEQFF. The CDR3 coding sequence is TGTGCCAGCAGCTTTCAATTCTCTCCCCACAATGAGCAGTTCTTC.

The V and J genes are TRBV5-1 and TRBJ2-5; D call uncertain. This CDR3 region has 14 residues. The V and J ends lost 2 bases and 13 bases respectively, with 21 bases between them. Germline values: CDR1 SGHRS, CDR2 YFSETQ. The CDR3 DNA reads TGCGCCAGCAGCTTAACGACTGGGGTCTACGAGCGGTACTTC. This encodes CASSLTTGVYERYF. Combining the CDR3 with reference TRBV5-1 and TRBJ2-5 gives the whole variable domain KAGVTQTPRYLIKTRGQQVTLSCSPISGHRSVSWYQQTPGQGLQFLFEYFSETQRNKGNFPGRFSGRQFSNSRSEMNVSTLELGDSALYLCASSLTTGVYERYFGPGTRLLVL.

The chain employs TRBV20-1 and TRBJ1-5; D is undetermined. In germline, CDR1 is DFQATT, CDR2 SNEGSKA (reference sequence). The CDR3 contains 17 residues. Between the trimmed V and J ends, which lost 3 bases and 1 base, there was a span of 19 bases. CDR3 bases: TGCAGTGCTAGGCCCCTCAGGTTGGCTGGGAGCAATCAGCCCCAGCATTTT. Amino acids: CSARPLRLAGSNQPQHF.

In regard to this clonotype: Germline is not matched at one junction end, which may reflect a read error. The J gene is TRBJ2-1, the V gene TRBV5-1; 13 bases are shared with TRBD2. The length of the CDR3 is 17 residues. Germline values: CDR1 SGHRS, CDR2 YFSETQ. The CDR3 nucleotides read TGCGCCAGCTCGATGACTAGCGGGGGGCCAGCCTACAGTGAGCAGTTCTTC. Its translation is CASSMTSGGPAYSEQFF. Together with reference TRBV5-1 and TRBJ2-1, the CDR3 gives the full variable domain: KAGVTQTPRYLIKTRGQQVTLSCSPISGHRSVSWYQQTPGQGLQFLFEYFSETQRNKGNFPGRFSGRQFSNSRSEMNVSTLELGDSALYLCASSMTSGGPAYSEQFFGPGTRLTVL.